Shown below are 2 T cell receptor beta chains from a single sample sequenced in a study of OX40 agonist ivuxolimab in advanced cancers. Clones were read by immunoSEQ multiplex PCR, and TCRdb kept only the in-frame ones, dropping some. The sample shows 20,000 or so clones, about 71% of them seen only once. The input for sequencing was CD4+ or CD8+ T cells sorted from blood, taken in a trial of the OX40 agonist ivuxolimab. The source is an adult with an advanced solid tumor such as melanoma, head and neck, liver or kidney cancer.

V gene TRBV4-3 combines with J gene TRBJ1-2; D remains ambiguous. V was clipped by 0 bases and J by 2 bases, with 4 bases between them. The CDR3 contains 13 residues. In germline, CDR1 is LGHNA, CDR2 YSLEER. CDR3 protein: CASSQENNYGYTF. In nucleotides, the CDR3 is TGCGCCAGCAGCCAAGAAAACAACTATGGCTACACCTTC.

The V and J genes are TRBV27 and TRBJ1-2, with 7 bases matching TRBD1. V lost 4 bases, J lost 7 bases, and 3 bases stayed unmatched. The V gene's germline CDR1 is MNHEY and CDR2 SMNVEV (reference sequence). This CDR3 is 12 amino acids long. In nucleotides, the CDR3 is TGTGCCAGCAGTTCCCAGGGGGGTGGCTACACCTTC. It specifies CASSSQGGGYTF.